This T cell receptor (beta chain) was documented in a study of tumor-infiltrating lymphocytes in primary liver carcinoma. Study findings and constraints: Compared with tumor region pairs, tumor-adjacent and tumor-blood pairs overlapped less.

The CDR3 covers 13 residues. CDR1 MNHNS and CDR2 SASEGT come from the germline V gene. For this clonotype: Antigen specificity is unknown. At one end, the junction sequence differs from germline, possibly due to a read error.

Priming with a constant-region primer yielded TCR beta cDNA from roughly 0.45 ug total RNA. Each TCR beta library was derived from three nested multiplex PCR rounds that employed slightly modified ARM-PCR. The two initial PCR rounds, about 9 cycles each, used TRBV1-TRBV30 forward and C-beta reverse primers. TCRdb used MiXCR to reprocess the multiplex PCR reads, holding one entry per CDR3 protein. The data contain approximately 300,000 distinct CDR3 sequences, 60% to 80% of them singletons. Unsorted whole blood supplied the RNA, and germline DNA was extracted too. The sample was peripheral blood. This receptor was obtained from a man aged 35 to 55 with primary liver carcinoma and hepatitis B virus infection. The rearrangement joins TRBV6-1 to TRBJ1-2, with D maybe TRBD1 (5 bases). Written as DNA, the CDR3 is TGTGGCAGCAGCTACGACGGGGACTATGGCTACACTTTC. Its translation: CGSSYDGDYGYTF.